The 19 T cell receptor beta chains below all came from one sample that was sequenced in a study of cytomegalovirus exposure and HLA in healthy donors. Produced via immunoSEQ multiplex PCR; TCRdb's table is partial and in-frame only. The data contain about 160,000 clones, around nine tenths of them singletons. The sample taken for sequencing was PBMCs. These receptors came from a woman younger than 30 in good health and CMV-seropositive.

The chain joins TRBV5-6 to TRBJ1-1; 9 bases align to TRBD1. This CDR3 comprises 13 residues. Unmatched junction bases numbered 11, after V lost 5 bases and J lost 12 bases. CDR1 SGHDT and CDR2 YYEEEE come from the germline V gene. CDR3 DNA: TGTGCCAGCAGTTTCGACCGGGACAGGGCACCTTTCTTT. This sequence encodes CASSFDRDRAPFF.

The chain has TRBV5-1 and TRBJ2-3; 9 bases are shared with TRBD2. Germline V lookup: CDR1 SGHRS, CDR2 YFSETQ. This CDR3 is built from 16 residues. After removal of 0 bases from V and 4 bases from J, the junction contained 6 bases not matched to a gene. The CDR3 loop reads CASSLEWAGGADTQYF. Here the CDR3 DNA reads TGCGCCAGCAGCTTGGAATGGGCGGGAGGGGCAGATACGCAGTATTTT.

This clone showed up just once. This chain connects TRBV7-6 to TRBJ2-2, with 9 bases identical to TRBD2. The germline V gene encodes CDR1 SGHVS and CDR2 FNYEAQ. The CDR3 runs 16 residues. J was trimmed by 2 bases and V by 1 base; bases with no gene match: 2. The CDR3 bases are TGTGCCAGCAGCTTAGTAGCGGGAGCTAACACCGGGGAGCTGTTTTTT. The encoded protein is CASSLVAGANTGELFF. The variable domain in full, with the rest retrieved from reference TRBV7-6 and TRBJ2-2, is GAGVSQSPRYKVTKRGQDVALRCDPISGHVSLYWYRQALGQGPEFLTYFNYEAQQDKSGLPNDRFSAERPEGSISTLTIQRTEQRDSAMYRCASSLVAGANTGELFFGEGSRLTVL.

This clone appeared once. The CDR3 sequence is CASSIERDKVTGYTF. The CDR3 nucleotides read TGTGCCAGTAGTATAGAGAGGGACAAAGTTACCGGCTACACCTTC. This sequence joins TRBV19 and TRBJ1-2; D may be TRBD1 (6 bases). Germline V gene sequence: CDR1 LNHDA, CDR2 SQIVND (reference sequence). The CDR3 consists of 15 residues. Deletions cut 0 bases from V and 8 bases from J, with 16 bases between.

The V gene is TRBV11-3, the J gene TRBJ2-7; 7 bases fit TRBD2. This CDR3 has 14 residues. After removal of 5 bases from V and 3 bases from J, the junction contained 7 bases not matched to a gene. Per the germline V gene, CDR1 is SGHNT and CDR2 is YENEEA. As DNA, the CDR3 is TGTGCCAGCAGCCTCCGGGGCGGGGGCTACGAGCAGTACTTC. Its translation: CASSLRGGGYEQYF.

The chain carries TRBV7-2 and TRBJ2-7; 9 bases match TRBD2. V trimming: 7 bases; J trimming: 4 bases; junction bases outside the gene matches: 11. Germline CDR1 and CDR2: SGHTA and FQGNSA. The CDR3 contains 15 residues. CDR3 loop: CASNLRSGSGYEQYF. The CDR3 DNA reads TGTGCCAGCAACCTACGTAGCGGGAGTGGATACGAGCAGTACTTC.

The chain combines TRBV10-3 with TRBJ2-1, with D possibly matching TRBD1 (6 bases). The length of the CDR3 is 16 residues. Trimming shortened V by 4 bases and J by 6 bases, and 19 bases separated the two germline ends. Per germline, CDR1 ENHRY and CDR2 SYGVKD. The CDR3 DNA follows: TGTGCCATCAGTGCCCCTGGAGGACAGTTAGGCAATGAGCAGTTCTTC. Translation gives CAISAPGGQLGNEQFF.

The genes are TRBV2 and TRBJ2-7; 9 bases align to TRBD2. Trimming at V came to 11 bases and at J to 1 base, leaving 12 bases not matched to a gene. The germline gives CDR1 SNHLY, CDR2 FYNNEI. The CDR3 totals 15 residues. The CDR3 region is CALIRSAGGSYEQYF. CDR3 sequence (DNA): TGTGCCCTGATACGGTCCGCGGGAGGGTCCTACGAGCAGTACTTC. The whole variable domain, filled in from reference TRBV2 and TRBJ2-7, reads EPEVTQTPSHQVTQMGQEVILRCVPISNHLYFYWYRQILGQKVEFLVSFYNNEISEKSEIFDDQFSVERPDGSNFTLKIRSTKLEDSAMYFCALIRSAGGSYEQYFGPGTRLTVT.

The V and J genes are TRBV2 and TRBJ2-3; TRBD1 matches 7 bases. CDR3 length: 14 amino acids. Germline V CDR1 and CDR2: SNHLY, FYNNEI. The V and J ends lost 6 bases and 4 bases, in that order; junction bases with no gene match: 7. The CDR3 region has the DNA TGTGCCAGCAGCAGACAGGGAGAATCAGATACGCAGTATTTT. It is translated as CASSRQGESDTQYF.

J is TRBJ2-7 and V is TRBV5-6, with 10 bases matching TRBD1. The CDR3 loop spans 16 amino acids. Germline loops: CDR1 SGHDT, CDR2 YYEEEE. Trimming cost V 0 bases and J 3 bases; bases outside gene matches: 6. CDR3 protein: CASSLVGTGVGYEQYF. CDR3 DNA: TGTGCCAGCAGCTTGGTGGGGACAGGGGTAGGCTACGAGCAGTACTTC. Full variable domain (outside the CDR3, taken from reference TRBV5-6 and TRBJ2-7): DAGVTQSPTHLIKTRGQQVTLRCSPKSGHDTVSWYQQALGQGPQFIFQYYEEEERQRGNFPDRFSGHQFPNYSSELNVNALLLGDSALYLCASSLVGTGVGYEQYFGPGTRLTVT.

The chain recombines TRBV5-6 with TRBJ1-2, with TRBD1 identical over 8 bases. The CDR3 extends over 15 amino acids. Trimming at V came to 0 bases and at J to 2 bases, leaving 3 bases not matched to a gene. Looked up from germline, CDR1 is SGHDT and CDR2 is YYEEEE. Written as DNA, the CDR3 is TGTGCCAGCAGCTTGGGACAGGGGTACAACTATGGCTACACCTTC. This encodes CASSLGQGYNYGYTF.

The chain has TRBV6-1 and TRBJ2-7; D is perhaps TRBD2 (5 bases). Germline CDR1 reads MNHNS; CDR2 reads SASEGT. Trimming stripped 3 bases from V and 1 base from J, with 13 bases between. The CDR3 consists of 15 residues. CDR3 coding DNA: TGTGCCAGCAGTGACCCGACTACCTCATCCTACGAGCAGTACTTC. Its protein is CASSDPTTSSYEQYF.

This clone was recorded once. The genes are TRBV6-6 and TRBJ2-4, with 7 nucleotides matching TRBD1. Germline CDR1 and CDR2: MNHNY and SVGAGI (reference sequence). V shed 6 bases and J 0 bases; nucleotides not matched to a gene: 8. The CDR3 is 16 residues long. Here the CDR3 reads CASSQTGTVAKNIQYF. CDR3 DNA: TGTGCCAGCAGCCAAACCGGGACAGTAGCCAAAAACATTCAGTACTTC.

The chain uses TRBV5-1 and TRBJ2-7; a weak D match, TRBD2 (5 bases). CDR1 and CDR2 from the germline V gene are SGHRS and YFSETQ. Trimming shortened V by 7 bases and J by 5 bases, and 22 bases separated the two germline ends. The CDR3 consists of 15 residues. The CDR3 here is CASFQSSGGFHEQYF. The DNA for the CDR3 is TGCGCCAGCTTCCAGAGCAGCGGCGGATTCCACGAGCAGTACTTC.

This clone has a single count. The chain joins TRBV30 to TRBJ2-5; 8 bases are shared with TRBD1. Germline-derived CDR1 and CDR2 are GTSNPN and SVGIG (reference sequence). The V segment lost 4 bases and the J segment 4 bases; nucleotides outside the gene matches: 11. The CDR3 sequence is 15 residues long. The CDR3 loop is CAWTQPIDRGETQYF. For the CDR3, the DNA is TGTGCCTGGACCCAACCCATTGACAGGGGAGAGACCCAGTACTTC.

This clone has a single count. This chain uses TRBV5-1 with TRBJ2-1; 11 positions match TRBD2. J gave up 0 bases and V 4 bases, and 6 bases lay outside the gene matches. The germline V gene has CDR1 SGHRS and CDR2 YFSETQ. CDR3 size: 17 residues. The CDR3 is CASSVTSGASSYNEQFF. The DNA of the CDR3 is TGCGCCAGCAGCGTGACTAGCGGGGCTAGCTCCTACAATGAGCAGTTCTTC.

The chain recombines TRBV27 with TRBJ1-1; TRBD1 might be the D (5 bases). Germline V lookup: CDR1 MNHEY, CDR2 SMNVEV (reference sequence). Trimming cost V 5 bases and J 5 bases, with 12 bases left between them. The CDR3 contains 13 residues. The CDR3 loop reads CASSQDRGTEAFF. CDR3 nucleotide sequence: TGTGCCAGCAGTCAGGATAGGGGAACTGAAGCTTTCTTT.

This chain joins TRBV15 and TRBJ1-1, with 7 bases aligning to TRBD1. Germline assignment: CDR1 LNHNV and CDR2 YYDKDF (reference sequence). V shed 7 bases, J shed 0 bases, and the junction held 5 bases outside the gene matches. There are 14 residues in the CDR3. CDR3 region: CATTSGQMNTEAFF. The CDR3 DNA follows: TGTGCCACCACCTCGGGACAGATGAACACTGAAGCTTTCTTT. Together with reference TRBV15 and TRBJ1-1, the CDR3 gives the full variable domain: DAMVIQNPRYQVTQFGKPVTLSCSQTLNHNVMYWYQQKSSQAPKLLFHYYDKDFNNEADTPDNFQSRRPNTSFCFLDIRSPGLGDTAMYLCATTSGQMNTEAFFGQGTRLTVV.

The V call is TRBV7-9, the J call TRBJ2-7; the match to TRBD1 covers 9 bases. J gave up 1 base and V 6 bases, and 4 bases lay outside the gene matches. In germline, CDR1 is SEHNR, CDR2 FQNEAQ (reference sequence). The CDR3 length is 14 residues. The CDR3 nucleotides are TGTGCCAGCAGGTCCGGGACAGGGTCCTACGAGCAGTACTTC. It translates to CASRSGTGSYEQYF.